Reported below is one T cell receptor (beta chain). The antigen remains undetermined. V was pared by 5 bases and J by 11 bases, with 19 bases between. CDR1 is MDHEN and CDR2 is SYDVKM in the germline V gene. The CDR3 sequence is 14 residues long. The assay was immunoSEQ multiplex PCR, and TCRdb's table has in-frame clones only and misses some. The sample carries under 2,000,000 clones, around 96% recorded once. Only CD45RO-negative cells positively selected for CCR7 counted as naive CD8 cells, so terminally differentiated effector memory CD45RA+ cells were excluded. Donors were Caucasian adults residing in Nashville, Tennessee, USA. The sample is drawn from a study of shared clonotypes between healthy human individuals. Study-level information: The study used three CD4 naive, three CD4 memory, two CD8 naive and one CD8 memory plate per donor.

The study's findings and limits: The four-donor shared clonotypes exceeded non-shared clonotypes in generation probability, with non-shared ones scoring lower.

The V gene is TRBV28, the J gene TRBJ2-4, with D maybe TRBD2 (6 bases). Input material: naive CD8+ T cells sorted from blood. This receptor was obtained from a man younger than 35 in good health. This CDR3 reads CASSLIGDSGVQYF. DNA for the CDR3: TGTGCCAGCAGTCTTATTGGGGACTCGGGTGTTCAGTACTTC.